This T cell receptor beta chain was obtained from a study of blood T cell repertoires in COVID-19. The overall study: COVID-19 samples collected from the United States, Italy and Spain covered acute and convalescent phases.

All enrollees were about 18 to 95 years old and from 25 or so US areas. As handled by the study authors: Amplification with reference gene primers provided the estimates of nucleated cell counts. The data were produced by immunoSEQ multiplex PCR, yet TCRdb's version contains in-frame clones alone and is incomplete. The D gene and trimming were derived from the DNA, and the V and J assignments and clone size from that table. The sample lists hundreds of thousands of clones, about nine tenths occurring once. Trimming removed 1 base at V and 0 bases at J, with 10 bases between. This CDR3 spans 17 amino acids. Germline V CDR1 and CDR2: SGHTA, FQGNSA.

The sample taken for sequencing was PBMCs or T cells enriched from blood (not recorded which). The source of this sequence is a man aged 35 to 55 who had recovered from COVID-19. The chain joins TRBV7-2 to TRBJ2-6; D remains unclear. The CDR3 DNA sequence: TGTGCCAGCAGCTTAGACAGCCCCAGCTCTGGGGCCAACGTCCTGACTTTC. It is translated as CASSLDSPSSGANVLTF.